Included here is one TCR beta chain sequence, with context. This clonotype was seen repeatedly, ten times or more. The specificity of this receptor is unknown. Per-base qualities were not stored, and no clone one base away is much larger. Sequencer: Illumina NovaSeq 6000. TCRalpha and TCRbeta cDNA libraries were built by 5'RACE with constant-segment primers, adding sample barcodes and unique molecular identifiers. Trizol reagent was used to extract RNA from every sample. Amplification of the libraries took two PCR steps, and the second step added a second sample barcode plus Illumina TruSeq adapters. The libraries were sequenced on an Illumina NovaSeq using 2 x 150 bp paired-end reads. The authors processed their data as follows. Demultiplexing of reads and collapsing into UMI-guided consensus sequences were performed with migec v1.2.7. With mixcr v2.1.11, UMI consensuses were aligned to TRA and TRB V and J templates and assembled into clonotypes. A clonotype was counted as expanded or contracted only when both edgeR and NoisET called the clonotype significant, with the noise models trained on biological replicates. For edgeR calls, the cutoffs were a false discovery rate-adjusted p below 0.01 and a log2 fold-change threshold of 1. As an exploratory analysis of dynamics, max-normalized trajectories of the 1000 most abundant clonotypes were examined with PCA combined with hierarchical clustering. Separately sequenced CD4+ and CD8+ repertoires were used to assign the CD4 or CD8 phenotype of responding clones. Using fastp trimming at Q25 and MiXCR clonotype assembly, TCRdb reanalyzed the public sequencing data and kept in-frame beta chains. When rows share a CDR3 protein, they turn into one entry using the most common DNA and genes. V and J calls and clone size were set by TCRdb, not the authors. In this sample the table shows fewer than 40,000 distinct CDR3 sequences, 7% to 8% of which occur a single time. Jointly, the top ten make up just under 30% of the sample.

From cysteine to phenylalanine, the CDR3 is 13 amino acids long. Left in the record is the CDR3 DNA by itself, 39 bases read in frame from the first base. CDR1 and CDR2, per the germline V gene, are MDHEN and SYDVKM. Trimming costs V 6 bases and J 3 bases, and their ends lie 11 bases apart. The data are from a study of T-cell memory formation after mild COVID-19 (dated by TCRdb to about 2021). Regarding the research as a whole: Most TCR sequence clusters were specific to one of the two donors. T-cell clones expanding and contracting after mild COVID-19 in a couple of donors were tracked by longitudinal TCRalpha and TCRbeta repertoire sequencing. The cohort was made up of two young adult volunteers, one female and one male, who were previously healthy. The study at large found these results: The second-wave clones that peaked on day 37 were not confirmed to be SARS-CoV-2 specific. Contracting CD4+ clones turned up mainly in the CM and EM memory subsets, whereas EMRA was where CD8+ clones were enriched. The detection of some responding clones in pre-infection memory suggests that pre-existing cross-reactive memory T cells joined the SARS-CoV-2 response. Only a couple of mild cases were covered by the study, and larger cohorts that include severe cases with pre-infection samples were considered necessary. Clones that contracted from day 15 to 85 showed balanced CD4/CD8 phenotypes, whereas a second wave of clones that expanded from day 15 to 37 leaned towards CD4+.

Ficoll-Paque density gradient centrifugation was used to isolate PBMCs. The specimen sequenced was PBMCs or a T cell subset sorted from them (not recorded which). This chain is built from TRBV28 and TRBJ1-2, and TRBD1 may be the D gene, going by 5 matching bases. The clonotype comes from a man between 18 and 35 years old who had mild COVID-19 (a few samples of this study predate the infection). The sample titles of this study are shuffled in the database, so cell type and time point are left out; the donor was told from shared clones. CDR3 sequence: CASRPGTDYGYTF. The sequence in DNA is TGTGCCAGCAGGCCAGGGACGGACTATGGCTACACCTTC.